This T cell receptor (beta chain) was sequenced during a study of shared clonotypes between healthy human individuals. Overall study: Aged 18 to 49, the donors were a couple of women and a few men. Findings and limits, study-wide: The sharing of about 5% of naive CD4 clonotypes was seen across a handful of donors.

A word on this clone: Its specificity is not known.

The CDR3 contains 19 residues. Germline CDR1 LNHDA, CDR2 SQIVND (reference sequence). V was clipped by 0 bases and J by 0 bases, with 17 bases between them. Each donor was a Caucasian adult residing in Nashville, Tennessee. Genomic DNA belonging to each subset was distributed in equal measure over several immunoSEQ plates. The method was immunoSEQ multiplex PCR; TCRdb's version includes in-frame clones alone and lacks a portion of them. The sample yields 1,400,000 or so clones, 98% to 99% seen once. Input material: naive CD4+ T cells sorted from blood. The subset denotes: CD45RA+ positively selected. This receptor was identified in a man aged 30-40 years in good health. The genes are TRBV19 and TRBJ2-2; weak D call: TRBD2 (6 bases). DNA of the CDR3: TGTGCCAGTAGTATAGATCGCGGTAAAATAGCGGCGAACACCGGGGAGCTGTTTTTT. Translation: CASSIDRGKIAANTGELFF.